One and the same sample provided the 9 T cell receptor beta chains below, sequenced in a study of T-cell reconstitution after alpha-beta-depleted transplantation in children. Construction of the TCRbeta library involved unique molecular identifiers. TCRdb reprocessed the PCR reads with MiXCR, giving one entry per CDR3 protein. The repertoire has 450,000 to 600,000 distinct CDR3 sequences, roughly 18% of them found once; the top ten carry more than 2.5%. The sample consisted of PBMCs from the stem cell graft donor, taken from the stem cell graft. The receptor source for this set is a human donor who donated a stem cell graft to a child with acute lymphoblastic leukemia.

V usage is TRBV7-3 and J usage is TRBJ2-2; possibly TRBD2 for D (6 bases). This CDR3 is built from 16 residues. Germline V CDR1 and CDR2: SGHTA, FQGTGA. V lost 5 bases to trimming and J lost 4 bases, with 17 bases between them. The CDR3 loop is CASSQGWGVLTGELFF. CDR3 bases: TGTGCCAGCAGCCAAGGTTGGGGGGTCCTCACCGGGGAGCTGTTTTTT. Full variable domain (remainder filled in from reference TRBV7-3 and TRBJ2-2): GAGVSQTPSNKVTEKGKYVELRCDPISGHTALYWYRQSLGQGPEFLIYFQGTGAADDSGLPNDRFFAVRPEGSVSTLKIQRTERGDSAVYLCASSQGWGVLTGELFFGEGSRLTVL.

CDR3 loop: CATSAQDTYGYTF. In nucleotides, the CDR3 is TGTGCCACCAGTGCGCAGGACACCTATGGCTACACCTTC. The rearrangement uses TRBV24-1 and TRBJ1-2; D is perhaps TRBD1 (5 bases). CDR1 is KGHDR and CDR2 is SFDVKD in the germline V gene. The CDR3 runs 13 residues. The V end was cut by 5 bases, the J end by 4 bases, with 10 bases between.

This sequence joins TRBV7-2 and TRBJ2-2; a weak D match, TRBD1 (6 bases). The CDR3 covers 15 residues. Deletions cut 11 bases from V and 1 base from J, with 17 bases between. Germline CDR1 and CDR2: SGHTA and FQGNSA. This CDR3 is CAGGRTVRNTGELFF. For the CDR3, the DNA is TGTGCCGGAGGACGGACAGTTCGGAACACCGGGGAGCTGTTTTTT.

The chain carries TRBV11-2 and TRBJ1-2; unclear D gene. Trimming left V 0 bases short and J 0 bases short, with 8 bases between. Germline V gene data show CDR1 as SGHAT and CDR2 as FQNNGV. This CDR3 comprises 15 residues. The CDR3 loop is CASSLDTAPNYGYTF. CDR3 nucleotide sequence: TGTGCCAGCAGCTTAGATACAGCGCCTAACTATGGCTACACCTTC.

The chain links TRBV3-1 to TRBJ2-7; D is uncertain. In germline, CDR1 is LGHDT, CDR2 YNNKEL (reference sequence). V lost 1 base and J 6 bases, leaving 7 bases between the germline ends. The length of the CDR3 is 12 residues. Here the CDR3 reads CASSQVSTEQYF. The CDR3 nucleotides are TGTGCCAGCAGCCAAGTTAGTACCGAGCAGTACTTC.

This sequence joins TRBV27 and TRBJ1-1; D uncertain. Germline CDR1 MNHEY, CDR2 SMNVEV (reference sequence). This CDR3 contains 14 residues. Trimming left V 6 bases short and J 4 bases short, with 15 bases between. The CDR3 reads CASSLAGSSTEAFF. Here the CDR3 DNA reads TGTGCCAGCAGCTTAGCCGGGTCGAGCACTGAAGCTTTCTTT.

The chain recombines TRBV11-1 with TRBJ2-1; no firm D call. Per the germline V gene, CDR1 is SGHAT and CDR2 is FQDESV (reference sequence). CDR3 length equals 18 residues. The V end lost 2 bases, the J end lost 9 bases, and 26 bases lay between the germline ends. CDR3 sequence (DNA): TGTGCCAGCAGCTTATTTCCGGTGTCGTGGGCGACGGCCATTGAGCAGTTCTTC. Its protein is CASSLFPVSWATAIEQFF.

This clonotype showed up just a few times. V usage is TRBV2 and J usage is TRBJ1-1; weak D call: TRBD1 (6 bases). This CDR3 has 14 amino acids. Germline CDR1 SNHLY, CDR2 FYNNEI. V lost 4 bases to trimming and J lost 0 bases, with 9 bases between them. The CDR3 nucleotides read TGTGCCAGCAGTGGACGACAGGTGAACACTGAAGCTTTCTTT. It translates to CASSGRQVNTEAFF.

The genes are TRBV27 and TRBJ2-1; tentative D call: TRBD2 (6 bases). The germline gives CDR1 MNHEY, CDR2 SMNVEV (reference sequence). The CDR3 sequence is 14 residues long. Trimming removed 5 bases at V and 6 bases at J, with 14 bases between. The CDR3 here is CASSKPGTPNEQFF. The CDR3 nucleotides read TGTGCCAGCAGTAAACCCGGGACTCCCAATGAGCAGTTCTTC.